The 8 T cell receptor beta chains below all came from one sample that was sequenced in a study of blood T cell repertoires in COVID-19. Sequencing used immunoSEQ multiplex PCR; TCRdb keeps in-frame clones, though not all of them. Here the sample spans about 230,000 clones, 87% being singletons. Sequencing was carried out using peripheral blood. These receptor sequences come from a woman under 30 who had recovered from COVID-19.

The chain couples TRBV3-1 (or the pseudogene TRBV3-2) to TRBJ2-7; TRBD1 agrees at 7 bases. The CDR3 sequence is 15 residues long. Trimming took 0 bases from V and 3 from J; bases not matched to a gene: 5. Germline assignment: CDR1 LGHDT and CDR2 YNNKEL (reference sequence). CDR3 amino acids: CASSQDWDRHYEQYF. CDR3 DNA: TGTGCCAGCAGCCAAGACTGGGACAGACACTACGAGCAGTACTTC.

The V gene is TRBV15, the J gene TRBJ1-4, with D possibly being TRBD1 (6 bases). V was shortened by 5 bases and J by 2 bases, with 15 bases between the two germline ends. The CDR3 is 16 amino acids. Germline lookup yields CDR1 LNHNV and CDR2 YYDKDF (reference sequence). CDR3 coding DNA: TGTGCCACCAGCTCCTGGGGGCAGGGCACTAATGAAAAACTGTTTTTT. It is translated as CATSSWGQGTNEKLFF.

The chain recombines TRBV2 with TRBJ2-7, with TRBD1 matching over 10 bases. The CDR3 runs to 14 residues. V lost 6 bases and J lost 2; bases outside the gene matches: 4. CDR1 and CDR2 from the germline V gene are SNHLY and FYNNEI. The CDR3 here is CASRDRGIPYEQYF. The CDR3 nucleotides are TGTGCCAGCAGGGACAGGGGGATCCCCTACGAGCAGTACTTC.

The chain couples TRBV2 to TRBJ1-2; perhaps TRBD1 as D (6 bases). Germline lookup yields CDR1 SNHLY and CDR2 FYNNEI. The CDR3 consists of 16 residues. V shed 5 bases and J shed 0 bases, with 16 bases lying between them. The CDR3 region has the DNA TGTGCCAGCAGTCAGGACAGCCCACAATCTAACTATGGCTACACCTTC. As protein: CASSQDSPQSNYGYTF.

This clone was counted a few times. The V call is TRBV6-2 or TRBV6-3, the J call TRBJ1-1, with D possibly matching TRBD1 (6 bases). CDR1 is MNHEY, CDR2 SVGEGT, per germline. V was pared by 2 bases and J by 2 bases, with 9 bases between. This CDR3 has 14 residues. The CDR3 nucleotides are TGTGCCAGCAGTTACCGACAGGTCAACACTGAAGCTTTCTTT. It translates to CASSYRQVNTEAFF.

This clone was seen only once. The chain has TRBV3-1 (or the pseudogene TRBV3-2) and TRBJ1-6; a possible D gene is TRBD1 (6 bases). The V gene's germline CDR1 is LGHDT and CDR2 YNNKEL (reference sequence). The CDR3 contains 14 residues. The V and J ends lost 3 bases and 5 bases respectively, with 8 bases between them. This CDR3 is CASSHGGHNSPLHF. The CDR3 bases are TGTGCCAGCAGCCACGGGGGGCATAATTCACCCCTCCACTTT.

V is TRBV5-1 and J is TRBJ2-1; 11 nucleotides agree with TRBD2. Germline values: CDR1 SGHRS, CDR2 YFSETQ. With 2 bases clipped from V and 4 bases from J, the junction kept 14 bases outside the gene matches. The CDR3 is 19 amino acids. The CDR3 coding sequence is TGCGCCAGCAGCTTCGCCCCGACGGGGACTAGCGGATTTTACAATGAGCAGTTCTTC. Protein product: CASSFAPTGTSGFYNEQFF. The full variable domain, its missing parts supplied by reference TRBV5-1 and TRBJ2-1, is KAGVTQTPRYLIKTRGQQVTLSCSPISGHRSVSWYQQTPGQGLQFLFEYFSETQRNKGNFPGRFSGRQFSNSRSEMNVSTLELGDSALYLCASSFAPTGTSGFYNEQFFGPGTRLTVL.

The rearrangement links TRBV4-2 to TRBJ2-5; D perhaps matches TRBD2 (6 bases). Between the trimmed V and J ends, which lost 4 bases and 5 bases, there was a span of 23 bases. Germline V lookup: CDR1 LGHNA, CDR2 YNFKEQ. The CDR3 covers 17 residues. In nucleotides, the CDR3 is TGTGCCAGCAGCCCACATCAAGCGGGTCTGAGTTTGGAGACCCAGTACTTC. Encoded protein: CASSPHQAGLSLETQYF.